This T cell receptor beta chain was identified during a study of human T cells and chemical hapten exposure (dated by TCRdb to 2020 to 2023). Broadly, across the study: For sensitization, 2% DPC in acetone was applied to an approximately 2 cm by approximately 2 cm area of upper inner arm skin. Patients additionally received weekly therapeutic DPC doses to the scalp throughout the roughly 25-week study period. Patch tests used Finn chambers with 0.01% DPC on the upper back, scored after 6 days by International Contact Dermatitis Research Group standards. Alopecia areata with under or over 50% scalp involvement, alopecia totalis and alopecia universalis were represented in the patient cohort, which was mostly female. Libraries were pooled for sequencing, and variation in per-sample TCR yields was attributed mainly to small differences in library volumes within the pool. Peripheral blood TCR repertoire changes were tracked in vivo in alopecia patients during primary and secondary sensitization to the hapten diphenylcyclopropenone (DPC). Patient blood was sampled pre-sensitization (week 0) and at 2, 6 and about 24 weeks after DPC sensitization. Twenty-nine alopecia patients provided blood for TCR sequencing at one to four time points (pre-sensitization, 2, 6 and 24 weeks).

Spanning cysteine to phenylalanine, the CDR3 consists of 16 amino acids. Only the CDR3 portion is preserved as DNA: 48 bases, with reading frame beginning at the first base. V loses 6 bases, J loses 0 bases, and the germline ends lie 15 bases apart. This clonotype has a handful of counts. Its antigen remains unidentified. Base qualities are not provided; no much larger clone lies one nucleotide away. The library was produced with RACE. Data came from a NextSeq 500. Library preparation attached unique molecular identifiers to individual cDNA molecules for quantitative, reproducible TCR counting. For every blood RNA sample, sequencing covered both the TCR alpha and TCR beta chains. From the authors' description of their analysis: Samples had a median of 95,638 TCRs, with a range from about 23,224 to 750,000. V, J and CDR3 annotation of the TCR reads was carried out using the Decombinator software suite. Every sample was subsampled to the same number of TCRs (28,000) for the PS versus PT1 abundance plots. Expanded TCRs were defined as absent before sensitization and observed at least eight times at the 2-week time point. TCRdb trimmed public reads at Q25 via fastp, called clones via MiXCR and kept in-frame beta chains. Rows matching on CDR3 protein sequence are summarized as one entry with the most common DNA and genes. The V and J calls here are based on TCRdb, not the publication. The sample contains just under 350,000 distinct CDR3 sequences, about 7% of them found a single time. Around 8.4% of the sample is in the top ten clones.

Overall study outcomes, separate from this receptor: Expanded TCRs formed significantly more large CDR3 similarity clusters than pre-sensitization or healthy control sets, consistent with antigen-driven responses. The number of TCRs above 1 in 1000 frequency did not change with DPC sensitization; there was no evidence of global repertoire structure alterations. Alopecia, a presumed autoimmune disease, was present in all patients, so the immune response of the patients might differ from that of healthy individuals. After repeated subsampling, changes were observed in the strength of the expansion versus patch-test correlation and in the threshold at which the correlation became significant. Patch test score was positively correlated with the number of PT1 expanded TCRs, with significance at thresholds 8, 16 and 32 but not at 4.

In light of the paper, this sample's time point label describes: patch test 1, 2 weeks after DPC sensitization. The intended sense of this specimen's treatment or condition label: therapeutic diphenylcyclopropenone sensitization with weekly scalp DPC. At each patch-test visit, blood was drawn before the patch test was applied. To be eligible, patients had to be aged 18 to 70, diagnosed with alopecia and judged suitable for DPC therapy, while pregnant patients were excluded. Unfractionated whole blood was collected in Tempus Blood RNA tubes, and total RNA was extracted from that blood. Recombination linked TRBV12-3 or TRBV12-4 to TRBJ2-1; no D gene can be assigned with confidence. The TCR comes from a woman aged 18-35 years with alopecia areata. Some clones in this sample may be carry-over from other donors' samples. The material was whole blood, obtained in connection with sensitization to the hapten diphenylcyclopropenone (DPC). The DNA is as follows: TGTGCCAGCAGCCCCCCCAGTGGAAGCTCCTACAATGAGCAGTTCTTC. Its protein product is CASSPPSGSSYNEQFF.